Below, 30 T cell receptor beta chains from the same sample are listed, as sequenced in a study of OX40 agonist ivuxolimab in advanced cancers. Sequencing used immunoSEQ multiplex PCR; TCRdb keeps in-frame clones, though not all of them. The top ten clones hold about a tenth of a sample with 35,000 to 40,000 clones, 92% of them seen once. This sample comprised CD4+ or CD8+ T cells sorted from blood, obtained in a trial of the OX40 agonist ivuxolimab. Receptors were obtained from an adult with an advanced solid tumor such as melanoma, head and neck, liver or kidney cancer.

Worth noting for this clone: The germline gene is not matched at one end of the junction; a read error may be the cause. This rearrangement joins TRBV9 to TRBJ2-7; a possible D gene is TRBD1 (6 bases). Germline V gene data show CDR1 as SGDLS and CDR2 as YYNGEE. This CDR3 spans 16 amino acids. CDR3 region: CTSSVAAGAPSYEQYF. CDR3 DNA: TGTACCAGCAGCGTAGCTGCAGGGGCGCCGTCCTACGAGCAGTACTTC.

The chain recombines TRBV7-8 with TRBJ1-2, with a tentative D call TRBD1 (6 bases). CDR3 length equals 13 residues. Germline loops: CDR1 SGHVS, CDR2 FQNEAQ. V was clipped by 5 bases and J by 4 bases, with 11 bases between them. The CDR3 region has the DNA TGTGCCAGCAGCCCCGGACAGTCCTATGGCTACACCTTC. Translated: CASSPGQSYGYTF.

The rearrangement joins TRBV29-1 to TRBJ1-3; D ambiguous. Germline V gene data show CDR1 as SQVTM and CDR2 as ANQGSEA. This CDR3 has 12 residues. V was shortened by 6 bases and J by 2 bases, with 8 bases between the two germline ends. The CDR3 nucleotides read TGCAGCGTAGAGAATCCTGGAAACACCATATATTTT. This sequence encodes CSVENPGNTIYF.

J is TRBJ1-1 and V is TRBV7-9, with a weak D call TRBD1 (6 bases). The ends were cut back, 11 bases at V and 1 base at J, with 11 bases in the middle. This CDR3 has 12 residues. CDR1 and CDR2 (germline): SEHNR, FQNEAQ (reference sequence). CDR3 coding DNA: TGTGCCGTTAAGGGGGGGAACACTGAAGCTTTCTTT. It translates to CAVKGGNTEAFF.

In nucleotides, the CDR3 is TGTGCCAGCAGCGCCAATGATGGTGAGCAGTTCTTC. Its protein product is CASSANDGEQFF. V is TRBV9 and J is TRBJ2-1, with D hard to call. V was pared by 3 bases and J by 9 bases, with 10 bases between. Germline V lookup: CDR1 SGDLS, CDR2 YYNGEE. This CDR3 comprises 12 residues.

The chain employs TRBV30 and TRBJ1-1, with D possibly TRBD1 on 5 matching bases. Germline CDR1 and CDR2: GTSNPN and SVGIG (reference sequence). V lost 4 bases to trimming and J lost 4 bases, with 19 bases between them. The CDR3 runs 15 residues. CDR3 sequence: CAWTIGMGRGTEAFF. The CDR3 nucleotides are TGTGCCTGGACTATTGGAATGGGGCGAGGCACTGAAGCTTTCTTT.

The chain combines TRBV10-2 with TRBJ2-1; 8 bases map to TRBD2. Germline trimming cut 5 bases from V and 9 bases from J; bases unmatched to any gene: 9. There are 14 residues in the CDR3. Germline CDR1 reads WSHSY; CDR2 reads SAAADI. In DNA, the CDR3 is TGCGCCAGCAGTACTGGACTAGCTCCCCTTGAGCAGTTCTTC. Translating it yields CASSTGLAPLEQFF.

The rearrangement links TRBV19 to TRBJ1-6; no definite D call. CDR1 is LNHDA and CDR2 is SQIVND in the germline V gene (reference sequence). The V end lost 3 bases, the J end lost 10 bases, and 13 bases lay between the germline ends. The CDR3 is 14 amino acids. Here the CDR3 DNA reads TGTGCCAGTAGTATTTCGGGGTCCGGATCACCCCTCCACTTT. The encoded protein is CASSISGSGSPLHF.

The chain uses TRBV30 and TRBJ2-7, with D maybe TRBD2 (6 bases). V was cut by 0 bases and J by 4 bases, with 16 bases left in between. CDR1 GTSNPN and CDR2 SVGIG come from the germline V gene (reference sequence). The CDR3 loop spans 15 amino acids. As DNA, the CDR3 is TGTGCCTGGAGTGTAGGAGGCCAGGCGGGGTACGAGCAGTACGTC. Protein sequence: CAWSVGGQAGYEQYV.

The rearrangement uses TRBV6-1 and TRBJ1-5; D call uncertain. The length of the CDR3 is 13 residues. The V gene's germline CDR1 is MNHNS and CDR2 SASEGT. V was trimmed by 3 bases and J by 5 bases, leaving 8 bases between them. The chain's CDR3 is CASSEWQHQPQHF. Written as DNA, the CDR3 is TGTGCCAGCAGTGAGTGGCAGCATCAGCCCCAGCATTTT.

The J gene is TRBJ2-2, the V gene TRBV5-8; TRBD2 might be the D (5 bases). The CDR3 sequence is 13 residues long. CDR1 and CDR2 from the germline V gene are SGHTS and YDEGEE. V lost 4 bases and J 7 bases, leaving 11 bases between the germline ends. CDR3 nucleotide sequence: TGTGCCAGCAGCCTCCCGGGGAACGGGGAGCTGTTTTTT. Translating it yields CASSLPGNGELFF.

The chain joins TRBV19 to TRBJ2-1; 7 bases line up with TRBD2. Germline CDR1 reads LNHDA; CDR2 reads SQIVND (reference sequence). V trimming: 7 bases; J trimming: 0 bases; junction bases outside the gene matches: 6. This CDR3 comprises 15 residues. CDR3 nucleotides: TGTGCCAGTACCCGGGGGGTCAGCTCCTACAATGAGCAGTTCTTC. Translated, it gives CASTRGVSSYNEQFF.

The chain joins TRBV6-5 to TRBJ1-1; no reliable D call. The germline V gene encodes CDR1 MNHEY and CDR2 SVGAGI. The CDR3 runs to 15 residues. The V gene lost 0 bases and the J gene lost 0 bases, with 8 bases spanning the gap. DNA for the CDR3: TGTGCCAGCAGTTACTCTAGACTCTTGAACACTGAAGCTTTCTTT. Translating it yields CASSYSRLLNTEAFF.

This clone was observed a handful of times. J is TRBJ2-3 and V is TRBV5-4; D may be TRBD2 (7 bases). There are 15 residues in the CDR3. Deletions cut 8 bases from V and 0 bases from J, with 16 bases between. The germline gives CDR1 SGHNT, CDR2 YYREEE (reference sequence). CDR3 nucleotide sequence: TGTGCCAGTGGGGGGGCTCTCATGAGCACAGATACGCAGTATTTT. It translates to CASGGALMSTDTQYF.

J is TRBJ2-3 and V is TRBV2; tentative D call: TRBD2 (6 bases). Germline CDR1 SNHLY, CDR2 FYNNEI. The CDR3 length is 14 residues. The V gene lost 7 bases and the J gene lost 1 base, with 12 bases spanning the gap. The CDR3 DNA reads as TGTGCCAGCATATCTGAGCGGGGCACAGATACGCAGTATTTT. As protein: CASISERGTDTQYF.

The V gene is TRBV7-8, the J gene TRBJ2-7; D is unresolved. The V end lost 5 bases, the J end lost 6 bases, and 14 bases lay between the germline ends. This CDR3 has 13 amino acids. The germline gives CDR1 SGHVS, CDR2 FQNEAQ. CDR3 nucleotides: TGTGCCAGCAGCCCTCTCTTCCCGGGCGAGCAGTACTTC. Residues: CASSPLFPGEQYF. The whole variable domain, remainder taken from reference TRBV7-8 and TRBJ2-7, is GAGVSQSPRYKVAKRGQDVALRCDPISGHVSLFWYQQALGQGPEFLTYFQNEAQLDKSGLPSDRFFAERPEGSVSTLKIQRTQQEDSAVYLCASSPLFPGEQYFGPGTRLTVT.

The chain has TRBV19 and TRBJ2-1, with D uncertain. CDR1 LNHDA and CDR2 SQIVND come from the germline V gene (reference sequence). V was cut by 8 bases and J by 2 bases, with 7 bases left in between. This CDR3 has 12 amino acids. DNA of the CDR3: TGTGCCAGTCTAACGGCCTACAATGAGCAGTTCTTC. Its protein product is CASLTAYNEQFF.

This chain links TRBV11-2 with TRBJ2-2, with D hard to call. Germline CDR1 is SGHAT and CDR2 is FQNNGV. Trimming shortened V by 3 bases and J by 0 bases, and 5 bases separated the two germline ends. CDR3 length: 14 amino acids. The CDR3 region is CASSFTANTGELFF. The DNA of the CDR3 is TGTGCCAGCAGCTTTACTGCGAACACCGGGGAGCTGTTTTTT.

The rearrangement links TRBV7-8 to TRBJ2-2, with 9 bases matching TRBD1. The CDR3 has 15 amino acids. Germline V CDR1 and CDR2: SGHVS, FQNEAQ. Trimming cost V 2 bases and J 7 bases; bases outside gene matches: 5. The CDR3 bases are TGTGCCAGCAGCTTAACCACAGGGGGCAGCGGGGAGCTGTTTTTT. Translating it yields CASSLTTGGSGELFF.

The rearrangement links TRBV4-1 to TRBJ2-1; the D gene is possibly TRBD1 (5 bases). The germline V gene has CDR1 MGHRA and CDR2 YSYEKL. The CDR3 sequence is 16 residues long. The V end lost 1 base, the J end lost 4 bases, and 14 bases lay between the germline ends. CDR3 protein: CASSQGPPGYYNEQFF. CDR3 DNA: TGCGCCAGCAGCCAAGGCCCCCCAGGGTATTACAATGAGCAGTTCTTC.

This chain joins TRBV7-3 and TRBJ1-1; 7 nucleotides line up with TRBD1. The length of the CDR3 is 17 residues. CDR1 and CDR2 from the germline V gene are SGHTA and FQGTGA. V trimming: 3 bases; J trimming: 3 bases; junction bases outside the gene matches: 13. In DNA form, the CDR3 reads TGTGCCAGCAGCTTCACCCCACTACAGGGGATGGACACTGAAGCTTTCTTT. Its protein is CASSFTPLQGMDTEAFF.

This clone occurred once. The chain combines TRBV6-6 with TRBJ2-3; D might be TRBD2 (6 bases). V gave up 6 bases and J gave up 0 bases, with 16 bases separating them. The CDR3 runs 16 residues. Germline assignment: CDR1 MNHNY and CDR2 SVGAGI (reference sequence). This CDR3 reads CASRNGRRASTDTQYF. The CDR3 nucleotides are TGTGCCAGCAGGAATGGGAGGAGGGCTAGCACAGATACGCAGTATTTT.

The CDR3 region is CASRTSTGGSGYTF. CDR3 nucleotide sequence: TGTGCCAGCAGGACCTCGACAGGGGGCTCTGGCTACACCTTC. The chain has TRBV27 and TRBJ1-2; TRBD1 aligns across 10 bases. With 6 bases clipped from V and 7 bases from J, the junction kept 8 bases outside the gene matches. CDR1 is MNHEY and CDR2 is SMNVEV in the germline V gene (reference sequence). CDR3 length: 14 residues.

The rearrangement uses TRBV5-6 and TRBJ2-7; D unresolved. The length of the CDR3 is 14 residues. The V gene lost 2 bases and the J gene lost 2 bases, with 11 bases spanning the gap. CDR1 and CDR2 from the germline V gene are SGHDT and YYEEEE. The CDR3 here is CASSFNGFAYEQYF. The CDR3 coding sequence is TGTGCCAGCAGCTTCAATGGGTTTGCCTACGAGCAGTACTTC.

CDR3 region: CSVEDATNYGYTF. Here the CDR3 DNA reads TGCAGCGTTGAGGACGCAACTAACTATGGCTACACCTTC. The chain uses TRBV29-1 and TRBJ1-2; unclear D gene. V lost 3 bases, J lost 0 bases, and 8 bases lay in between. There are 13 residues in the CDR3. Germline assignment: CDR1 SQVTM and CDR2 ANQGSEA.

The CDR3 nucleotides are TGTGCCAGCAGCTCACCGACTAGCGGGTCCAGGAATGAGCAGTTCTTC. Translating gives CASSSPTSGSRNEQFF. The chain recombines TRBV5-5 with TRBJ2-1, with TRBD2 identical over 10 bases. In germline, CDR1 is SGHKS, CDR2 YYEKEE (reference sequence). V shed 3 bases and J 7 bases; nucleotides not matched to a gene: 10. The CDR3 loop spans 16 amino acids.

This clone has only one observation. The chain links TRBV5-6 to TRBJ2-4; no clear D. Germline V gene data show CDR1 as SGHDT and CDR2 as YYEEEE. V was pared by 4 bases and J by 0 bases, with 17 bases between. This CDR3 has 17 amino acids. The CDR3 spells CASSLFSMDLAKNIQYF. CDR3 nucleotide sequence: TGTGCCAGCAGCCTCTTCTCCATGGACCTAGCCAAAAACATTCAGTACTTC.

The chain is built from TRBV27 and TRBJ2-7; D might be TRBD2 (6 bases). Trimming removed 6 bases from V and 5 bases from J, with 17 bases in between. The germline V gene encodes CDR1 MNHEY and CDR2 SMNVEV (reference sequence). The CDR3 consists of 14 residues. In DNA form, the CDR3 reads TGTGCCAGCAGCCCCGTTGGGAGGAGGGACGAGCAGTACGTC. Its translation: CASSPVGRRDEQYV.

V is TRBV9 and J is TRBJ2-3, with 8 bases identical to TRBD2. CDR3 size: 13 residues. V gave up 3 bases and J gave up 5 bases; unmatched junction bases: 2. Per the germline V gene, CDR1 is SGDLS and CDR2 is YYNGEE. CDR3: CASSAGTRDTQYF. In DNA, the CDR3 is TGTGCCAGCAGCGCCGGGACTAGAGATACGCAGTATTTT.

The J gene is TRBJ2-4, the V gene TRBV7-3, with TRBD1 matching 7 bases. V was pared by 5 bases and J by 2 bases, with 15 bases of the junction left unmatched. CDR1 is SGHTA and CDR2 is FQGTGA in the germline V gene. The length of the CDR3 is 18 residues. The DNA of the CDR3 is TGTGCCAGCAGCCCACCTTGGGACAGCAATTATTCCAAAAACATTCAGTACTTC. It translates to CASSPPWDSNYSKNIQYF.